The 14 T cell receptor beta chains listed next were all sequenced from one sample in a study of T cell repertoires in cytomegalovirus infection. TCRdb re-derived calls from the reads in MiXCR, one entry per CDR3 protein. Of 650,000 to 900,000 distinct CDR3 sequences detected, about 31% appear once; the ten largest clones hold 12%. Their antigen targets remain unknown. Here the sequenced sample was cultured CD8+ T cells from PBMCs, taken from culture after CMV antigen stimulation. The receptors stem from a human donor in good health (CMV status not recorded). Some clones in this sample may be carry-over from other donors' samples.

This chain links TRBV2 with TRBJ1-2; the D is unclear. Trimming pared 0 bases from V and 0 bases from J, leaving 11 bases between. Germline values: CDR1 SNHLY, CDR2 FYNNEI. The CDR3 extends over 16 amino acids. The CDR3 is CASSEAGVATNYGYTF. DNA for the CDR3: TGTGCCAGCAGTGAAGCGGGAGTAGCCACTAACTATGGCTACACCTTC.

The CDR3 nucleotides read TGTGCCAGCAGTGCCCGACAGGGCCCCCAAGAGACCCAGTACTTC. As protein: CASSARQGPQETQYF. The V and J genes are TRBV12-3 or TRBV12-4 and TRBJ2-5; 7 nucleotides match TRBD1. Trimming at V came to 5 bases and at J to 1 base, leaving 7 bases not matched to a gene. The CDR3 runs 15 residues.

The genes are TRBV7-6 and TRBJ2-1; D remains unclear. The CDR3 is made up of 16 amino acids. The V and J ends lost 0 bases and 2 bases respectively, with 11 bases between them. Germline CDR1 is SGHVS and CDR2 is FNYEAQ. The CDR3 DNA reads TGTGCCAGCAGCTTAGCGCTGGGTCCGACCTACAATGAGCAGTTCTTC. It yields the protein CASSLALGPTYNEQFF. Together with reference TRBV7-6 and TRBJ2-1, the CDR3 gives the full variable domain: GAGVSQSPRYKVTKRGQDVALRCDPISGHVSLYWYRQALGQGPEFLTYFNYEAQQDKSGLPNDRFSAERPEGSISTLTIQRTEQRDSAMYRCASSLALGPTYNEQFFGPGTRLTVL.

The V and J genes are TRBV19 and TRBJ2-1; 9 bases are a match to TRBD1. This CDR3 is built from 14 residues. CDR1 is LNHDA, CDR2 SQIVND, per germline (reference sequence). V was clipped by 6 bases and J by 8 bases; unmatched bases: 8. CDR3: CASSPGTGIHEQFF. DNA for the CDR3: TGTGCCAGTAGCCCCGGGACAGGGATCCATGAGCAGTTCTTC.

Of note for this clonotype: Being one base from a much bigger clone, this may be a read error. The chain links TRBV7-6 to TRBJ2-5; TRBD2 agrees at 13 bases. The CDR3 consists of 16 residues. CDR1 and CDR2 from the germline V gene are SGHVS and FNYEAQ. CDR3 nucleotide sequence: TGTACCAGCAGCTCAACTAGCGGGGGGGCTCGCGAGACCCAGTACTTC. Protein: CTSSSTSGGARETQYF.

The rearrangement links TRBV27 to TRBJ2-7, with D perhaps TRBD1 (5 bases). V was clipped by 2 bases and J by 2 bases, with 16 bases between them. This CDR3 contains 16 residues. Germline V gene sequence: CDR1 MNHEY, CDR2 SMNVEV (reference sequence). In nucleotides, the CDR3 is TGTGCCAGCAGTTTACTCGTGCCGGAAGGGGCCTACGAGCAGTACTTC. This encodes CASSLLVPEGAYEQYF.

The CDR3 reads CSVVQMNTEAFF. The CDR3 DNA reads TGCAGCGTTGTCCAGATGAACACTGAAGCTTTCTTT. The chain is built from TRBV29-1 and TRBJ1-1; D is unclear. With 4 bases removed from V and 0 bases from J, the gap between germline ends came to 6 bases. The CDR3 totals 12 residues. CDR1 is SQVTM, CDR2 ANQGSEA, per germline.

The chain has TRBV19 and TRBJ1-1; possibly TRBD1 for D (5 bases). This CDR3 has 14 residues. The V gene's germline CDR1 is LNHDA and CDR2 SQIVND (reference sequence). Trimming removed 6 bases at V and 5 bases at J, with 16 bases between. CDR3 DNA: TGTGCCAGTAGGGCCGTAGGGGTTTGGACTGAAGCTTTCTTT. This gives the protein CASRAVGVWTEAFF.

J is TRBJ2-7 and V is TRBV28; TRBD1 might be the D (5 bases). In germline, CDR1 is MDHEN, CDR2 SYDVKM. Trimming pared 7 bases from V and 4 bases from J, leaving 8 bases between. This CDR3 spans 11 amino acids. As DNA, the CDR3 is TGTGCCAGCACAGACAGTTACGAGCAGTACGTC. Translated, it gives CASTDSYEQYV.

V is TRBV6-2 or TRBV6-3 and J is TRBJ2-4, with 7 bases identical to TRBD2. The trim removed 6 bases at V and 2 bases at J, leaving 10 bases unmatched. Germline V gene sequence: CDR1 MNHEY, CDR2 SVGEGT. This CDR3 is built from 16 residues. The CDR3 reads CASSPRAGETKNIQYF. In nucleotides, the CDR3 is TGTGCCAGCAGCCCCCGGGCGGGGGAGACCAAAAACATTCAGTACTTC.

This clonotype occurred a few times. This chain's CDR3 is CASSEWRGAGDTQYF. In nucleotides, the CDR3 is TGTGCCAGCAGTGAGTGGCGGGGGGCAGGAGATACGCAGTATTTT. The V gene is TRBV2, the J gene TRBJ2-3; 8 positions agree with TRBD2. CDR3 length equals 15 residues. Germline CDR1 SNHLY, CDR2 FYNNEI. The V and J ends lost 3 bases and 5 bases, in that order; junction bases with no gene match: 7.

This clonotype showed up many times. The rearrangement uses TRBV29-1 and TRBJ1-2; D ambiguous. CDR1 is SQVTM and CDR2 is ANQGSEA in the germline V gene. V shed 3 bases and J shed 6 bases, with 8 bases lying between them. The CDR3 sequence is 11 residues long. CDR3: CSVEGRDGYTF. The CDR3 nucleotides are TGCAGCGTTGAGGGTAGAGATGGCTACACCTTC.

The chain combines TRBV9 with TRBJ1-1, with D hard to call. Germline V gives CDR1 SGDLS, CDR2 YYNGEE. The CDR3 runs to 14 residues. Trimming took 2 bases from V and 1 from J, leaving 9 bases between them. In DNA form, the CDR3 reads TGTGCCAGCAGCGTGGGCATAGGGAACACTGAAGCTTTCTTT. This encodes CASSVGIGNTEAFF.

This clonotype showed up just a few times. The chain couples TRBV28 to TRBJ1-6; 8 positions match TRBD1. With V trimmed by 7 bases and J by 8 bases, 7 bases remained unmatched. Germline V CDR1 and CDR2: MDHEN, SYDVKM. This CDR3 region has 14 residues. The CDR3 coding sequence is TGTGCCAGCATTGCCGGGACAGGATATTCACCCCTCCACTTT. Translating it yields CASIAGTGYSPLHF. Variable domain in full (rest from reference TRBV28 and TRBJ1-6): DVKVTQSSRYLVKRTGEKVFLECVQDMDHENMFWYRQDPGLGLRLIYFSYDVKMKEKGDIPEGYSVSREKKERFSLILESASTNQTSMYLCASIAGTGYSPLHFGNGTRLTVT.